This TCR beta chain was identified during a study of blood T cell repertoires in COVID-19. Study-level background: Some COVID-19 samples were acute and others convalescent; all came from the United States, Italy and Spain. The cDNA or gDNA used as material had been derived from T cells, B-cell-depleted T cells, or PBMCs.

TCRdb's copy holds only in-frame clones and misses some; the assay was immunoSEQ multiplex PCR. The data show 20,000 to 25,000 clones, roughly 83% seen once. The V end lost 4 bases, the J end lost 2 bases, and 13 bases lay between the germline ends. The germline CDR1 and CDR2 sequences are SGHRS and YFSETQ. The CDR3 is made up of 15 amino acids. Sequenced material: peripheral blood. The TCR sequence derives from a man in his forties with acute or convalescent COVID-19. J is TRBJ1-3 and V is TRBV5-1, with D possibly being TRBD1 (6 bases). CDR3 residues: CASSGGQSAGNTIYF. CDR3 bases: TGCGCCAGCAGCGGCGGACAGTCGGCTGGAAACACCATATATTTT.